This T cell receptor beta chain originates from a study of T cell clones after liver transplantation. Turning to the study itself: HCV positivity affected three of eight recipients; the rest lacked autoimmune or viral indications. The study's findings and limits: A significant post-transplant drop in circulating graft-donor-reactive CD4 TCRbeta sequences occurred in most of the 8 subjects.

The CDR3 has 13 residues. Only in-frame clones appear in the TCRdb table, and some are missing; sequencing was by immunoSEQ multiplex PCR. In the table there are 80,000 or so clones, 65% to 85% of which are singletons. As to this clone: Its antigen is unidentified.

This TCR derives from a human patient who received a liver transplant. These T cells may partly come from the graft donor. The specimen was CD4+ T cells from blood, collected 45 to 46 months after liver transplant. The chain has TRBV21-1 and TRBJ2-5. TRBV21-1 is a pseudogene locus. Written as DNA, the CDR3 is TGTGCCAGCAGCAATTTGACCCAAGAGACCCAGTACTTC. This gives the protein CASSNLTQETQYF.